This T cell receptor beta chain was recovered during a study of T cells expressing NK-cell markers. Study results and limitations: Each of roughly six donors carried dominant NKG2C+ clonotypes accounting for roughly 1.0-7.5% of CD8+ T cells.

About this clonotype itself: Its target is not known.

5'RACE template switching with UMIs generated TCR beta cDNA. One entry per CDR3 protein, without DNA, is what TCRdb gives after re-calling the 5' RACE reads. This sample contains about half a million distinct CDR3 sequences. The CDR3 is 13 residues long. The origin of this receptor is a woman in her forties or fifties in good health. Sequencing was carried out using blood T cells: a sorted CD56 or NKG2C T cell subset, CD4+ or CD8+ T cells, or bulk PBMC T cells (not recorded which). The chain links TRBV12-3 or TRBV12-4 to TRBJ2-7. The CDR3 reads CASSLKGPYEQYF.